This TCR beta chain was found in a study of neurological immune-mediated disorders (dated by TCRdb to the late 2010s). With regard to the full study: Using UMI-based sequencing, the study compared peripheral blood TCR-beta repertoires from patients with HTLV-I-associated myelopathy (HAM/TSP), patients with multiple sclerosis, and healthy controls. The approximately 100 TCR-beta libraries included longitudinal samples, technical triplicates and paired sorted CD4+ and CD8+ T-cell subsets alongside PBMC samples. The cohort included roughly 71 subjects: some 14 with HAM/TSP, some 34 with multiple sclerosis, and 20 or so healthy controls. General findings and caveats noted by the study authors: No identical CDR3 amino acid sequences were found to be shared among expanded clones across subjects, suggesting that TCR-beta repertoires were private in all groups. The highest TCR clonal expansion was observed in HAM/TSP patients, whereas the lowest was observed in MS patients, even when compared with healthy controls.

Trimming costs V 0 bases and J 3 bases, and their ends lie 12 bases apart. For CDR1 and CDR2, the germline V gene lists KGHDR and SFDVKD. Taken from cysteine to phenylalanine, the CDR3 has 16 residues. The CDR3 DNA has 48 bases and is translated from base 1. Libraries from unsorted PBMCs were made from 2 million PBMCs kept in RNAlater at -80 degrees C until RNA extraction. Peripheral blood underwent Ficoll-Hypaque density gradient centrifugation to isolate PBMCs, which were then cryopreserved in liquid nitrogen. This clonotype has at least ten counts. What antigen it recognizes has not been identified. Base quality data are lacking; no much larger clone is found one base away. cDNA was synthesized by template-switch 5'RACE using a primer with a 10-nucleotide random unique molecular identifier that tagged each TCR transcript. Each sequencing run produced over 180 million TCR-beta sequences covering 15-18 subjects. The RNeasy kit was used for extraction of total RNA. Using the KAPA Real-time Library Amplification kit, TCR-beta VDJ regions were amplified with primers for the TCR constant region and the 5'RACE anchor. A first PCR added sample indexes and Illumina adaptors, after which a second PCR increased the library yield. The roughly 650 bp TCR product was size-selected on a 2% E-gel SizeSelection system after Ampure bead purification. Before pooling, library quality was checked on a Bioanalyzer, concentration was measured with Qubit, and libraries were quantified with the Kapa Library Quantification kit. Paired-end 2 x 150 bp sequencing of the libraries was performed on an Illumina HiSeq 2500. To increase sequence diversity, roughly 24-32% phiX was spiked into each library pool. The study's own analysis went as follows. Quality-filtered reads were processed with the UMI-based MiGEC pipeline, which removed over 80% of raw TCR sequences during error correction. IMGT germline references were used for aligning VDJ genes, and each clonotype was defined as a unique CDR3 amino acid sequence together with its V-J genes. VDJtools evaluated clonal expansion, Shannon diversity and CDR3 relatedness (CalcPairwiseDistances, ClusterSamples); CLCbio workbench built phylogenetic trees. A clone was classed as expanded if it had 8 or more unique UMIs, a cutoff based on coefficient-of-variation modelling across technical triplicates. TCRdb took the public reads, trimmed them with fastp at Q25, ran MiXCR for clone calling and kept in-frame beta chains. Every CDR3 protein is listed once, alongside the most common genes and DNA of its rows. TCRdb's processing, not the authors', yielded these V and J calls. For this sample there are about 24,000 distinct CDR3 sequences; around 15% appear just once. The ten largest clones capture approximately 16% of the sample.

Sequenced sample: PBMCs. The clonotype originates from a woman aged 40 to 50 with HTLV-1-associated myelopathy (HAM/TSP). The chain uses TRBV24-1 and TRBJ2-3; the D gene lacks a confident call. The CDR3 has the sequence CATSDLNDPGTDTQYF. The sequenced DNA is TGTGCCACCAGTGATTTGAACGACCCTGGGACAGATACGCAGTATTTT.